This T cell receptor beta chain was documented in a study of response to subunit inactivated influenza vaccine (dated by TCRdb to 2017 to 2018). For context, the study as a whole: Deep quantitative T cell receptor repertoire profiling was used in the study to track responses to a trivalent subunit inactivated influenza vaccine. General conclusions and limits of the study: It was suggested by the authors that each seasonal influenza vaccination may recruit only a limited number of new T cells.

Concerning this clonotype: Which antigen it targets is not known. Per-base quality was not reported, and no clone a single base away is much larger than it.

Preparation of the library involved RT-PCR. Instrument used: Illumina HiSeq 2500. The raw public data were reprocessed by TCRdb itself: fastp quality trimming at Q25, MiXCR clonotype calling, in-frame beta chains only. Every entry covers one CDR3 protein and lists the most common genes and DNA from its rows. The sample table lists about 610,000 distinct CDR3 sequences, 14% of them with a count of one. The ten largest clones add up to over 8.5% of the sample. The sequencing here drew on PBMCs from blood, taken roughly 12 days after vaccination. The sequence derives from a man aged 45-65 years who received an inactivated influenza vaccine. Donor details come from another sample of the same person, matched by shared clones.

The CDR3 region reads CASRASGGKNIQYF. The DNA reads TGTGCCAGCAGAGCTAGCGGGGGAAAAAACATTCAGTACTTC. Recombination joined TRBV28 with TRBJ2-4, with 10 central nucleotides matching TRBD2. From V the trimming removes 6 bases and from J it removes 4 bases, while the gene matches leave 3 bases of the junction unaccounted for. In the germline V gene, CDR1 corresponds to MDHEN and CDR2 to SYDVKM. Its CDR3 holds 14 amino acids, cysteine through phenylalanine. Just CDR3 DNA is preserved here, 42 bases in frame from base 1.